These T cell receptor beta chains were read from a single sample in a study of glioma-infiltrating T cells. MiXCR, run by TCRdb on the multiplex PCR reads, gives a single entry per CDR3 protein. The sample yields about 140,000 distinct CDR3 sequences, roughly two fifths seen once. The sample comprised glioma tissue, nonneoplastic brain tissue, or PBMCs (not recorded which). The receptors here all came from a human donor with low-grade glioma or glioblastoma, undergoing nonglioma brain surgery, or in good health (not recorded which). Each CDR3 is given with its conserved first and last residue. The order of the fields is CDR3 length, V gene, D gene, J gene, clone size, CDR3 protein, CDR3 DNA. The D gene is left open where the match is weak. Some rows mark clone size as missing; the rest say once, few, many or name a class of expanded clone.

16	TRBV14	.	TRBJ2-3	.	CASSPARGLPADTQYF	TGTGCCAGCAGCCCCGCTCGGGGACTCCCTGCAGATACGCAGTATTTT
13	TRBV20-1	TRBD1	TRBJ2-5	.	CSAPPTGLKTQYF	TGCAGTGCTCCCCCGACAGGGCTGAAGACCCAGTACTTC
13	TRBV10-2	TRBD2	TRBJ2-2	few	CASRSPGTRTLFF	TGCGCCAGCAGATCTCCGGGGACTAGGACGCTGTTTTTT
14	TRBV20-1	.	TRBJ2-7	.	CSANREALDNEQYF	TGCAGTGCCAACAGGGAAGCACTGGACAACGAGCAGTACTTC
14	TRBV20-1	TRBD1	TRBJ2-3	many	CSAGGTGGTDTQYF	TGCAGTGCTGGGGGGACAGGGGGAACAGATACGCAGTATTTT
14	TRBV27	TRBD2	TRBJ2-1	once	CASRAQAGVFEQFF	TGTGCCAGCAGGGCCCAAGCGGGAGTTTTTGAGCAGTTCTTC
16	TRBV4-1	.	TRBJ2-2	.	CASSQDLPGTTGELFF	TGCGCCAGCAGCCAAGATCTTCCAGGGACCACCGGGGAGCTGTTTTTT
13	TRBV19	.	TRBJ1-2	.	CASKRRQDYGYTF	TGTGCCAGTAAACGCAGGCAAGACTATGGCTACACCTTC
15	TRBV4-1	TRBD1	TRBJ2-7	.	CASSQEGQGMGEQYF	TGCGCCAGCAGCCAAGAGGGACAGGGAATGGGCGAGCAGTACTTC
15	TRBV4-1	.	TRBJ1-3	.	CASSQDQSSGNTIYF	TGCGCCAGCAGCCAAGATCAGTCCTCTGGAAACACCATATATTTT
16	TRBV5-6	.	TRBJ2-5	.	CASSTLRDANQETQYF	TGTGCCAGCAGCACTCTTCGGGACGCCAACCAAGAGACCCAGTACTTC
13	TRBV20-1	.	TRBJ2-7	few	CSASIWGNYEQYF	TGCAGTGCTAGTATTTGGGGGAACTACGAGCAGTACTTC
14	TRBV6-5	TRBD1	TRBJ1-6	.	CASSYWTGSAPLHF	TGTGCCAGCAGTTACTGGACAGGGTCGGCACCCCTCCACTTT
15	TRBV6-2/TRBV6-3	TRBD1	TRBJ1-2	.	CASSYPRRTGPGYTF	TGTGCCAGCAGTTACCCGCGAAGGACAGGGCCTGGCTACACCTTC
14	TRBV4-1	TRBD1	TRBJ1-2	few	CASSPGQGERGYTF	TGCGCCAGCAGCCCCGGACAGGGGGAGAGGGGCTACACCTTC
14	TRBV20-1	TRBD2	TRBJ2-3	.	CSAIFGGRTDTQYF	TGCAGTGCTATTTTCGGCGGGAGAACAGATACGCAGTATTTT
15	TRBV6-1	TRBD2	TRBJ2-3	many	CASSEVGLAEDTQYF	TGTGCCAGCAGTGAAGTGGGGCTAGCGGAAGATACGCAGTATTTT
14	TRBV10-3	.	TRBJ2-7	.	CAIRRTSTDYEQYF	TGTGCCATCAGACGAACTTCGACAGACTACGAGCAGTACTTC
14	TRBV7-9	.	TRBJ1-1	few	CASSGPGVNTEAFF	TGTGCCAGCAGCGGGCCAGGGGTGAACACTGAAGCTTTCTTT
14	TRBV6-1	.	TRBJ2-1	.	CASRPLHNYNEQFF	TGTGCCAGTAGGCCCCTTCACAATTACAATGAGCAGTTCTTC